This TCR beta chain was retrieved from a study of OX40 agonist ivuxolimab in advanced cancers. Overall study: Patients received ivuxolimab, an intravenous treatment, every 2 weeks at 0.01 to 10 mg/kg. Cohort: more than 75% men, mean age about 60, aged about 23 to 80.

Using immunoSEQ multiplex PCR, the repertoire was profiled, and TCRdb retains in-frame clones only, with some absent. The profile covers tens of thousands of clones, with roughly 86% appearing a single time and about 3.8% taken by the ten largest. The V gene end was trimmed by 7 bases and the J gene end by 4 bases; junction bases not matched to a gene: 6. Germline lookup yields CDR1 MNHNY and CDR2 SVGAGI (reference sequence). The CDR3 has 14 amino acids. This clonotype was obtained from an adult with an advanced solid tumor such as melanoma, head and neck, liver or kidney cancer. The V call is TRBV6-6, the J call TRBJ1-4, with 7 positions matching TRBD1. The sequencing here drew on CD4+ or CD8+ T cells sorted from blood, taken in a trial of the OX40 agonist ivuxolimab. CDR3 nucleotides: TGTGCCAGCAAAAAAGGGGGCAGTAATGAAAAACTGTTTTTT. Residues: CASKKGGSNEKLFF.